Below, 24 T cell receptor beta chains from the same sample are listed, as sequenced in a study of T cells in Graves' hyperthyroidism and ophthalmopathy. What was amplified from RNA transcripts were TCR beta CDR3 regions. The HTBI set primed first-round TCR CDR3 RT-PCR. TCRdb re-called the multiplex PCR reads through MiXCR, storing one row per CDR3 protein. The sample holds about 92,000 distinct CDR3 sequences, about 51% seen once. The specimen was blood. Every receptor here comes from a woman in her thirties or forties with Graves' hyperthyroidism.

CDR3 in amino acids: CASADRSTDTQYF. CDR3 sequence (DNA): TGTGCCAGCGCGGACAGGAGCACAGATACGCAGTATTTT. This rearrangement joins TRBV12-3 or TRBV12-4 to TRBJ2-3; 7 nucleotides agree with TRBD1. CDR3 length: 13 amino acids. V lost 8 bases, J lost 0 bases, and 2 bases stayed unmatched.

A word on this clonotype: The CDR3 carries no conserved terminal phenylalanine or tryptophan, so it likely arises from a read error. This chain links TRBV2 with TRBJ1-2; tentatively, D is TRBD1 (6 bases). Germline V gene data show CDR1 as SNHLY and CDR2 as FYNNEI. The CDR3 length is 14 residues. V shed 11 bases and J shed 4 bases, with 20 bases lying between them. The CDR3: CAYAGADQAYGYTS. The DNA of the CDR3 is TGTGCCTACGCAGGGGCGGATCAGGCCTATGGCTACACCTCC.

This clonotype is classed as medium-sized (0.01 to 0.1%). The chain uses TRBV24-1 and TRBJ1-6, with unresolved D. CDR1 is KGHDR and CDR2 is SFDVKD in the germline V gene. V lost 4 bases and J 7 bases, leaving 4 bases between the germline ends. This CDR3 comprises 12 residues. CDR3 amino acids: CATSDGNSPLHF. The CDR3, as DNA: TGTGCCACCAGTGACGGCAATTCACCCCTCCACTTT.

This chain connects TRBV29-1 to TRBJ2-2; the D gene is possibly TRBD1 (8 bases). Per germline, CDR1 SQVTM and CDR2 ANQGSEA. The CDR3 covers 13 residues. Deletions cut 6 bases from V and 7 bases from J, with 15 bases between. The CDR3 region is CSVGTGGDGELFF. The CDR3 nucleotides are TGCAGCGTAGGAACAGGGGGGGACGGGGAGCTGTTTTTT.

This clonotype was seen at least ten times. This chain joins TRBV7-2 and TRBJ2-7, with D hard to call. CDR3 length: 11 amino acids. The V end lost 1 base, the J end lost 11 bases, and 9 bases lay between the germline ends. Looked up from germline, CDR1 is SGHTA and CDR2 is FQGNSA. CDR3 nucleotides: TGTGCCAGCAGCTTAGATCCTCCGGAGTACTTC. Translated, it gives CASSLDPPEYF.

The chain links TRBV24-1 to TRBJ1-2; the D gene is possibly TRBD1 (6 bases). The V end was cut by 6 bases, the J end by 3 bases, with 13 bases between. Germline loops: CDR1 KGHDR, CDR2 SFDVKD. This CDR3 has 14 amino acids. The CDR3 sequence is CATSRGGLDYGYTF. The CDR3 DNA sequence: TGTGCCACCAGTAGAGGGGGACTAGACTATGGCTACACCTTC.

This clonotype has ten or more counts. The CDR3: CSVEYFAHSGNTIYF. The CDR3 nucleotides are TGCAGCGTTGAATATTTTGCTCACTCTGGAAACACCATATATTTT. The rearrangement uses TRBV29-1 and TRBJ1-3; D is ambiguous. Germline-derived CDR1 and CDR2 are SQVTM and ANQGSEA. V lost 2 bases and J lost 0, with 11 bases in between. This CDR3 has 15 residues.

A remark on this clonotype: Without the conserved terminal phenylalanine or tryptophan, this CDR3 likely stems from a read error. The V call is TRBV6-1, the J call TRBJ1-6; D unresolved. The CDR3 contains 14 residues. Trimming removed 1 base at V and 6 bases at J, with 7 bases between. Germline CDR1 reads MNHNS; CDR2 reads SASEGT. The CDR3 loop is CASSEVRGNSPLHL. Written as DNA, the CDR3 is TGTGCCAGCAGTGAAGTACGAGGTAATTCACCCCTCCACCTT.

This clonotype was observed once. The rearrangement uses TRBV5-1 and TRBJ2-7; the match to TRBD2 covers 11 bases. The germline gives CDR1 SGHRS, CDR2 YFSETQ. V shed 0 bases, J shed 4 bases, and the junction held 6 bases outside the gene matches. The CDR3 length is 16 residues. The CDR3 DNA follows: TGCGCCAGCAGCTTGGTAGCGGGAGGGCCCCGGTACGAGCAGTACTTC. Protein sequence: CASSLVAGGPRYEQYF.

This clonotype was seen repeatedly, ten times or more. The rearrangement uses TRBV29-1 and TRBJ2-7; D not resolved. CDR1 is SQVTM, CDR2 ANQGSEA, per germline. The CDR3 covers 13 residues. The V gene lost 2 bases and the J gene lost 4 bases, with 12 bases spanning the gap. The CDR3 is CSVERIVNYEQYF. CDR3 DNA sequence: TGCAGCGTTGAACGTATTGTTAATTACGAGCAGTACTTC.

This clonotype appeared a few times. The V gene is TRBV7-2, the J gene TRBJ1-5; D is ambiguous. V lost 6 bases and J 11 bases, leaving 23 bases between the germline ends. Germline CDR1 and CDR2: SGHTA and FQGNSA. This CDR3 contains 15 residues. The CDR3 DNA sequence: TGTGCCAGCAGTCTTGGATCACAGAGGGCAGAGACCCAGCATTTT. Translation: CASSLGSQRAETQHF. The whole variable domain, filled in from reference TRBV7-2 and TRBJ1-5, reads GAGVSQSPSNKVTEKGKDVELRCDPISGHTALYWYRQSLGQGLEFLIYFQGNSAPDKSGLPSDRFSAERTGGSVSTLTIQRTQQEDSAVYLCASSLGSQRAETQHFGDGTRLSIL.

CDR3 sequence: CATSGGTGSSPLHF. CDR3 nucleotide sequence: TGTGCCACCAGCGGAGGGACAGGGAGTTCACCCCTCCACTTT. The rearrangement links TRBV15 to TRBJ1-6, with TRBD1 matching over 9 bases. In germline, CDR1 is LNHNV, CDR2 YYDKDF (reference sequence). Trimming took 5 bases from V and 9 from J; bases not matched to a gene: 5. This CDR3 spans 14 amino acids. Variable domain in full (rest from reference TRBV15 and TRBJ1-6): DAMVIQNPRYQVTQFGKPVTLSCSQTLNHNVMYWYQQKSSQAPKLLFHYYDKDFNNEADTPDNFQSRRPNTSFCFLDIRSPGLGDTAMYLCATSGGTGSSPLHFGNGTRLTVT.

CDR3 protein: CASRATGVRQETQYF. The CDR3 nucleotides are TGTGCCAGCAGGGCGACTGGAGTTAGACAAGAGACCCAGTACTTC. This chain joins TRBV12-3 or TRBV12-4 and TRBJ2-5; D remains unclear. The CDR3 length is 15 residues. The V end was cut by 6 bases, the J end by 2 bases, with 16 bases between.

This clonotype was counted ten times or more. The CDR3 nucleotides read TGCGCCAGCAGCGTTGAACTAGCGGGAGGGAGGGAGACCCAGTACTTC. As protein: CASSVELAGGRETQYF. This rearrangement joins TRBV5-1 to TRBJ2-5, with 13 bases identical to TRBD2. Germline-derived CDR1 and CDR2 are SGHRS and YFSETQ. J was trimmed by 5 bases and V by 4 bases; bases with no gene match: 8. CDR3 size: 16 residues.

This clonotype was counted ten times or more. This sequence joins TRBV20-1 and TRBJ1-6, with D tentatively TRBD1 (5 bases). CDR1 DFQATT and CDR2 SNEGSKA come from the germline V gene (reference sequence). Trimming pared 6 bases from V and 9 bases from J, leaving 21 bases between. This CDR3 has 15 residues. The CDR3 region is CSAAGRGLLGSPLHF. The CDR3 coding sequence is TGCAGTGCCGCGGGGCGGGGTTTGTTGGGTTCACCCCTCCACTTT.

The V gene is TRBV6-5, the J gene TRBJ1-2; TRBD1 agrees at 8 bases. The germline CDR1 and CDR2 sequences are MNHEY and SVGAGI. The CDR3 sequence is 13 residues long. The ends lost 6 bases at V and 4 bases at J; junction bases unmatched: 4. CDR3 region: CASRGDRLYGYTF. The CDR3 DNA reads TGTGCCAGCAGGGGGGACAGGCTCTATGGCTACACCTTC.

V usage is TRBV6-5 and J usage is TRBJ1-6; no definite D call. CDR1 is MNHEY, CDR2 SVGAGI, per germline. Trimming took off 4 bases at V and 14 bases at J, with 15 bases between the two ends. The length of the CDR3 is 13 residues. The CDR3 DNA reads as TGTGCCAGCAGTTTATTCGCGGGCTCATCCCTCCACTTT. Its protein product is CASSLFAGSSLHF.

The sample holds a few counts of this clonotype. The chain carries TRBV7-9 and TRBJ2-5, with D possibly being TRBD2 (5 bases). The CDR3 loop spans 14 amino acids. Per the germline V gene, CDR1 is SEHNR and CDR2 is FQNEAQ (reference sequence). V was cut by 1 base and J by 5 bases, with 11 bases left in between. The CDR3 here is CASSLGMGAETQYF. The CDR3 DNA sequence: TGTGCCAGCAGCTTAGGCATGGGAGCGGAGACCCAGTACTTC.

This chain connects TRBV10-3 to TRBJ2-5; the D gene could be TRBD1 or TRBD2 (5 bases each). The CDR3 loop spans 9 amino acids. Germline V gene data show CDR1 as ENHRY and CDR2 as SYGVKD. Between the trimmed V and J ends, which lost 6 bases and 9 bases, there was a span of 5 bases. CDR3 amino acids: CAIRGAQYF. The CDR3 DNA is TGTGCCATCAGGGGGGCCCAGTACTTC.

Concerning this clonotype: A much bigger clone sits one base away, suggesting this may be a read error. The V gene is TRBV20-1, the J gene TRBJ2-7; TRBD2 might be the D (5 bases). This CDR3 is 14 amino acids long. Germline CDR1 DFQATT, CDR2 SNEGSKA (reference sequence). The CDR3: CSVLGPGNSYERYF. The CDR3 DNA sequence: TGCAGTGTCCTAGGGCCCGGGAACTCCTACGAGCGGTACTTC.

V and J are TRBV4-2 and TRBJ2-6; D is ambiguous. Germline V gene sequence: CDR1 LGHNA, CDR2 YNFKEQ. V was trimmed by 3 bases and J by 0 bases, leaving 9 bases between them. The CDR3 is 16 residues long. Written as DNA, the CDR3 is TGTGCCAGCAGCCAGGCCCTGAGCTCTGGGGCCAACGTCCTGACTTTC. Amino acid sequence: CASSQALSSGANVLTF.

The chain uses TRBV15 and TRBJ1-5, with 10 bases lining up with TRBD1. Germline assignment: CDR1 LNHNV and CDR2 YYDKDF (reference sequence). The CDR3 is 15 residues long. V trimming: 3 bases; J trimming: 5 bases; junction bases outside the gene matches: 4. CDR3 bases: TGTGCCACCAGCAGCCGGGACAGGGGAGATCAGCCCCAGCATTTT. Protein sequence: CATSSRDRGDQPQHF.

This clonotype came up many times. The CDR3 region has the DNA TGTGCCAGCAGTTCCTACAGGGCCTCTGGGGAGCTGTTTTTT. Protein: CASSSYRASGELFF. This chain connects TRBV6-5 to TRBJ2-2, with D possibly matching TRBD1 (6 bases). V lost 4 bases and J 8 bases, leaving 14 bases between the germline ends. CDR1 is MNHEY, CDR2 SVGAGI, per germline. The CDR3 runs 14 residues.

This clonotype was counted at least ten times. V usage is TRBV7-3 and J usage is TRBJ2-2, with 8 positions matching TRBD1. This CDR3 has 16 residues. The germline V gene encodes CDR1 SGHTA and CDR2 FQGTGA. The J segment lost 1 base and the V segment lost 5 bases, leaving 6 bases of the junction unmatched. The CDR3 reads CASSPGTGRNTGELFF. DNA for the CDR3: TGTGCCAGCAGCCCTGGGACAGGACGGAACACCGGGGAGCTGTTTTTT.